Reported below is one T cell receptor (beta chain). Its antigen is not known. The data belong to a study of blood T cells in healthy people across ages. Study-level results: TCR beta diversity per million T cells fell roughly linearly with age.

Germline V gives CDR1 DFQATT, CDR2 SNEGSKA (reference sequence). The CDR3 sequence is 17 residues long. Primed by a sample-barcoded 5' primer and a J-beta primer mix, a second PCR proceeded for 7 to 11 cycles. Every molecule of cDNA carried a tag from a template-switch adaptor with 12 random nucleotides. TCRdb reprocessed the 5' RACE reads with MiXCR, giving one entry per CDR3 protein. This repertoire shows about 680,000 distinct CDR3 sequences, approximately 49% found once; its top ten account for roughly 34%. The sequencing sample was made of blood. The receptor's source is a woman aged 60-70 years in good health. This chain uses TRBV20-1 with TRBJ2-4; 7 positions match TRBD1. Near its end, the DNA agrees better with TRBJ2-7, so the J call may be wrong. CDR3 DNA: TGCAGTGCCGGAGTCCCTGAGGGACAGCAGGAAGGGGACGAGCAGTACTTC. Its protein product is CSAGVPEGQQEGDEQYF.